Below, 30 T cell receptor beta chains from the same sample are listed, as sequenced in a study of CDR3 diversity in severe acne. TCRdb called the PCR reads again in MiXCR, with one record for every CDR3 protein. Of 85,000 to 120,000 distinct CDR3 sequences listed, more than 45% are singletons. Sequencing was done on a sample of blood. These receptors all come from a male donor with acne.

This clonotype was observed a handful of times. V gene TRBV25-1 combines with J gene TRBJ1-6, with 8 nucleotides matching TRBD1. Germline V gene lookup returns CDR1 MGHDK and CDR2 SYGVNS. The CDR3 loop spans 17 amino acids. V lost 5 bases, J lost 5 bases, and 11 bases stayed unmatched. The CDR3 nucleotides are TGTGCCAGCAGTTCTATCGGGACAGGCCAGGATAATTCACCCCTCCACTTT. It translates to CASSSIGTGQDNSPLHF.

This clonotype was seen a few times. This chain uses TRBV2 with TRBJ2-7; perhaps D is TRBD1 or TRBD2 (6 bases each). CDR3 length: 15 amino acids. Germline-derived CDR1 and CDR2 are SNHLY and FYNNEI. V lost 3 bases and J 0 bases, leaving 12 bases between the germline ends. The CDR3 is CASSEYGGSSYEQYF. The CDR3 bases are TGTGCCAGCAGTGAGTACGGGGGCAGCTCCTACGAGCAGTACTTC.

Comments on this clonotype: Germline and junction disagree at one end, which may indicate a read error. The V and J genes are TRBV24-1 and TRBJ2-2; D is perhaps TRBD1 or TRBD2 (5 bases each). The germline V gene encodes CDR1 KGHDR and CDR2 SFDVKD. CDR3 length: 15 residues. The CDR3 region has the DNA TGTGCCTCCAGTGATCCGGCAGGGAACACCGGGGAGTTGTTTTTT. As protein: CASSDPAGNTGELFF.

This clonotype was seen a handful of times. A much larger clone lies one base from this, so it may be a read error. This chain links TRBV7-6 with TRBJ2-1, with D unresolved. The CDR3 runs to 13 residues. Per germline, CDR1 SGHVS and CDR2 FNYEAQ. CDR3 in amino acids: CASSSSSNNEQFF. The CDR3 DNA follows: TGTGCCAGCAGCTCGAGCTCCAACAATGAGCAGTTCTTC.

The count of this clonotype is one. The chain uses TRBV29-1 and TRBJ1-2; D unclear. The CDR3 loop spans 12 amino acids. Germline V gene data show CDR1 as SQVTM and CDR2 as ANQGSEA. V lost 1 base and J 4 bases, leaving 7 bases between the germline ends. The CDR3 protein is CSVEGGAYGYTF. CDR3 nucleotides: TGCAGCGTTGAAGGGGGTGCCTATGGCTACACCTTC.

On this clonotype itself: A junction end diverges from the germline sequence, so it may reflect a read error. This rearrangement joins TRBV20-1 to TRBJ1-3; D not certain. The CDR3 extends over 12 amino acids. Germline CDR1 DFQATT, CDR2 SNEGSKA (reference sequence). The CDR3 nucleotides read TGCAGTGCTCTGACCTCTGGAAACGCCATATATTTT. It specifies CSALTSGNAIYF.

This clonotype has at least ten counts. V is TRBV20-1 and J is TRBJ2-7; 10 positions agree with TRBD1. This CDR3 region has 15 residues. Trimming cost V 2 bases and J 1 base; bases outside gene matches: 5. The germline V gene has CDR1 DFQATT and CDR2 SNEGSKA (reference sequence). CDR3 sequence (DNA): TGCAGTGCTAGATCCTGGGACAGGGGATCCTACGAGCAGTACGTC. Its translation: CSARSWDRGSYEQYV.

As for this clonotype: One base away lies a much larger clone, so this may be a sequencing read error. J is TRBJ2-5 and V is TRBV5-1; D may be TRBD1 (6 bases). The CDR3 runs to 14 residues. Germline V gene data show CDR1 as SGHRS and CDR2 as YFSETQ. CDR3 in amino acids: CTSSLGQSEETQYF. The DNA for the CDR3 is TGCACCAGCAGCTTAGGACAGAGCGAAGAGACCCAGTACTTC.

This clonotype was detected ten times or more. The genes are TRBV7-9 and TRBJ2-1; TRBD2 agrees at 7 bases. Germline V CDR1 and CDR2: SEHNR, FQNEAQ (reference sequence). With 6 bases clipped from V and 7 bases from J, the junction kept 3 bases outside the gene matches. There are 12 residues in the CDR3. The CDR3 loop is CASRAGRNEQFF. The CDR3 DNA sequence: TGTGCCAGCAGAGCGGGAAGGAATGAGCAGTTCTTC.

This clonotype was seen a few times. A much larger clone differs by one base, so this may be a read error. The conserved phenylalanine or tryptophan is not found at the CDR3 terminus, so this likely reflects a read error. The genes are TRBV5-1 and TRBJ1-5, with D perhaps TRBD1 (6 bases). CDR3 length: 18 amino acids. CDR1 is SGHRS, CDR2 YFSETQ, per germline. CDR3 sequence (DNA): TGTGCCAGCAGTGAAGCAGCGGGGGCTAGGTGGAGCAATCAGCCCCAGCATTTA. Translation gives CASSEAAGARWSNQPQHL.

The chain couples TRBV28 to TRBJ1-1; TRBD1 agrees at 7 bases. Germline-derived CDR1 and CDR2 are MDHEN and SYDVKM. Unmatched junction bases numbered 8, after V lost 9 bases and J lost 1 base. This CDR3 spans 14 amino acids. The CDR3 DNA reads as TGTGCCAGGCGGGAGGGACAGAAGAACACTGAAGCTTTCTTT. Translating gives CARREGQKNTEAFF.

V and J are TRBV28 and TRBJ2-3, with D hard to call. In germline, CDR1 is MDHEN, CDR2 SYDVKM. CDR3 length: 14 residues. V was pared by 2 bases and J by 1 base, with 7 bases between. The CDR3 loop is CASSLGVRTDTQYF. The DNA of the CDR3 is TGTGCCAGCAGTTTAGGGGTCCGCACAGATACGCAGTATTTT.

Concerning this clonotype itself: The junction shows a germline mismatch at one end, possibly a read error. The chain combines TRBV27 with TRBJ2-6; D may match TRBD1 or TRBD2 (5 bases each). CDR3 size: 17 residues. Germline-derived CDR1 and CDR2 are MNHEY and SMNVEV (reference sequence). CDR3 sequence: CASSKGRSVPGANVLTF. CDR3 bases: TGTGCCAGCAGCAAGGGAAGAAGTGTACCCGGGGCCAACGTCCTGACCTTC.

This clonotype has only a few counts. The chain joins TRBV6-5 to TRBJ1-1; possible D gene TRBD1, 5 bases. CDR1 and CDR2 (germline): MNHEY, SVGAGI. CDR3 length: 16 amino acids. Trimming took off 0 bases at V and 0 bases at J, with 11 bases between the two ends. CDR3 DNA sequence: TGTGCCAGCAGTTACTCGTTTGGGACGGTGAACACTGAAGCTTTCTTT. Translated: CASSYSFGTVNTEAFF.

This clonotype was seen once. A clone one base away is much larger, so this may be a read error. The chain is built from TRBV7-3 and TRBJ2-2, with TRBD1 matching 8 bases. Germline V CDR1 and CDR2: SGHTA, FQGTGA. This CDR3 is built from 14 residues. Here the CDR3 reads CASSQGAHTGGLFF. The CDR3 region has the DNA TGTGCCAGCAGCCAGGGGGCGCACACCGGGGGGCTGTTTTTT.

This rearrangement joins TRBV29-1 to TRBJ1-2, with TRBD1 matching over 7 bases. The CDR3 loop spans 13 amino acids. J gave up 5 bases and V 8 bases, and 11 bases lay outside the gene matches. The germline V gene has CDR1 SQVTM and CDR2 ANQGSEA. CDR3 sequence reads: CSFWGGTAYGYTF. CDR3 DNA: TGCAGCTTCTGGGGGGGGACAGCGTATGGCTACACCTTC.

This chain uses TRBV15 with TRBJ1-4, with D unresolved. Trimming removed 9 bases from V and 8 bases from J, with 16 bases in between. The germline V gene has CDR1 LNHNV and CDR2 YYDKDF (reference sequence). The CDR3 has 13 amino acids. CDR3 in amino acids: CATSSPRQEKLFF. CDR3 coding DNA: TGTGCCACGTCGTCACCCCGGCAAGAAAAACTGTTTTTT.

The chain links TRBV6-1 to TRBJ1-4, with D possibly matching TRBD1 (5 bases). From germline, CDR1 is MNHNS and CDR2 SASEGT. The CDR3 length is 16 residues. The V and J ends lost 1 base and 3 bases respectively, with 12 bases between them. CDR3 DNA: TGTGCCAGCAGTGAAGAGGGGTTCGGGGCTAATGAAAAACTGTTTTTT. Residues: CASSEEGFGANEKLFF.

For this clonotype: This could be a read error, since a much larger clone is one nucleotide away. The chain carries TRBV6-5 and TRBJ2-7, with 9 bases that match TRBD2. CDR1 MNHEY and CDR2 SVGAGI come from the germline V gene. CDR3 length equals 14 residues. Here the CDR3 DNA reads TGTGCCAGCAGCCCTGGGACTAGCAGCTACGAGCGGTACTTC. Translated: CASSPGTSSYERYF.

For this clonotype: It may be a read error: a sequence one base away is much more abundant. The chain couples TRBV9 to TRBJ2-5; TRBD2 agrees at 9 bases. The CDR3 length is 15 residues. CDR1 SGDLS and CDR2 YYNGEE come from the germline V gene. For the CDR3, the DNA is TGTGCCGGCAGCGTGGGGACTAGCCCTCGACAGACCCAGTACTTC. Translated, it gives CAGSVGTSPRQTQYF. The entire variable domain, with the rest obtained from reference TRBV9 and TRBJ2-5, is as follows: DSGVTQTPKHLITATGQRVTLRCSPRSGDLSVYWYQQSLDQGLQFLIQYYNGEERAKGNILERFSAQQFPDLHSELNLSSLELGDSALYFCAGSVGTSPRQTQYFGPGTRLLVL.

The rearrangement joins TRBV6-2 or TRBV6-3 to TRBJ1-1; D is undetermined. Trimming shortened V by 7 bases and J by 0 bases, and 9 bases separated the two germline ends. CDR1 MNHEY and CDR2 SVGEGT come from the germline V gene. The CDR3 sequence is 13 residues long. CDR3: CASTVGVNTEAFF. DNA for the CDR3: TGTGCCAGCACCGTCGGGGTGAACACTGAAGCTTTCTTT.

This clonotype was counted many times. A much bigger clone sits one base away, suggesting this may be a read error. This chain joins TRBV28 and TRBJ1-1; the match to TRBD1 covers 7 bases. Trimming at V came to 7 bases and at J to 1 base, leaving 9 bases not matched to a gene. Germline V gene data show CDR1 as MDHEN and CDR2 as SYDVKM. The CDR3 is 15 residues long. The CDR3 DNA reads as TGTGCCAGCATCGGGACAGCAGGGACGAACACTGAAGCTTTCTTT. As protein: CASIGTAGTNTEAFF.

The V and J genes are TRBV24-1 and TRBJ2-7; D is uncertain. Germline V gene lookup returns CDR1 KGHDR and CDR2 SFDVKD. The V end lost 3 bases, the J end lost 3 bases, and 11 bases lay between the germline ends. This CDR3 spans 14 amino acids. CDR3 DNA: TGTGCCACCAGTGATCCGAAAAACAGCTACGAGCAGTACTTC. It is translated as CATSDPKNSYEQYF.

This sequence joins TRBV14 and TRBJ2-7; D tentatively reads TRBD1 or TRBD2 (5 bases each). The germline CDR1 and CDR2 sequences are SGHDN and FVKESK. CDR3 length equals 16 residues. The V and J ends lost 5 bases and 0 bases respectively, with 17 bases between them. CDR3 region: CASSSKGRRVSYEQYF. For the CDR3, the DNA is TGTGCCAGCAGCTCAAAGGGGAGAAGGGTCTCCTACGAGCAGTACTTC. Using reference TRBV14 and TRBJ2-7 for the parts outside the CDR3, the full variable domain is EAGVTQFPSHSVIEKGQTVTLRCDPISGHDNLYWYRRVMGKEIKFLLHFVKESKQDESGMPNNRFLAERTGGTYSTLKVQPAELEDSGVYFCASSSKGRRVSYEQYFGPGTRLTVT.

This clonotype was detected ten times or more. The gene calls are TRBV7-2 and TRBJ2-3, with D unclear. CDR3 size: 16 residues. Germline V gene lookup returns CDR1 SGHTA and CDR2 FQGNSA. Trimming pared 1 base from V and 2 bases from J, leaving 13 bases between. As DNA, the CDR3 is TGTGCCAGCAGCTTAGTTAGCAGGAGATACACAGATACGCAGTATTTT. As protein: CASSLVSRRYTDTQYF.

The V and J genes are TRBV29-1 and TRBJ1-1, with TRBD1 as a possible D gene (6 bases). V was shortened by 6 bases and J by 1 base, with 21 bases between the two germline ends. In germline, CDR1 is SQVTM, CDR2 ANQGSEA. This CDR3 has 16 residues. In nucleotides, the CDR3 is TGCAGCGTCCACCCCGAGGCCCAGGGGTGGAACACTGAAGCTTTCTTT. Translated: CSVHPEAQGWNTEAFF.

This chain uses TRBV28 with TRBJ2-2; no clear D gene. CDR1 and CDR2 (germline): MDHEN, SYDVKM. Deletions cut 8 bases from V and 0 bases from J, with 10 bases between. The CDR3 runs to 14 residues. CDR3 residues: CASHLSPNTGELFF. In nucleotides, the CDR3 is TGTGCCAGCCACTTAAGTCCGAACACCGGGGAGCTGTTTTTT. The variable domain in full, completed from reference TRBV28 and TRBJ2-2, reads DVKVTQSSRYLVKRTGEKVFLECVQDMDHENMFWYRQDPGLGLRLIYFSYDVKMKEKGDIPEGYSVSREKKERFSLILESASTNQTSMYLCASHLSPNTGELFFGEGSRLTVL.

Comment on this clonotype: A read error may produce the germline difference seen at one junction end. This sequence joins TRBV7-8 and TRBJ1-5, with TRBD1 as a possible D gene (5 bases). This CDR3 is built from 16 residues. Germline V gene data show CDR1 as SGHVS and CDR2 as FQNEAQ. For the CDR3, the DNA is TGCGCCAGCAGCTCCCCCTCGGGGGTAAGCGGTCAGCCCCAGCATTTT. Its protein is CASSSPSGVSGQPQHF.

Regarding this clonotype: Sequence at one end of the junction differs from germline and may be a read error. The genes are TRBV11-2 and TRBJ2-7; possible D gene TRBD1, 6 bases. The CDR3 runs 15 residues. Germline CDR1 is SGHAT and CDR2 is FQNNGV. DNA of the CDR3: TGCGCCAGCAGCCAAGATGGGGCAGGGGCCTACGAGCAGTACTTC. Translation: CASSQDGAGAYEQYF.

This clonotype was recorded a few times. This chain joins TRBV29-1 and TRBJ2-7, with no clear D. This CDR3 has 12 residues. Germline V gives CDR1 SQVTM, CDR2 ANQGSEA. V dropped 3 bases and J dropped 2 bases, with 8 bases sitting between them. As DNA, the CDR3 is TGCAGCGTTGAGGAGAAACCCTACGAGCAGTACTTC. It specifies CSVEEKPYEQYF.